Below, one T cell receptor (beta chain) is given with its context. The CDR3 has 11 residues. With 4 bases removed from V and 6 bases from J, the gap between germline ends came to 6 bases. Germline CDR1 reads SGDLS; CDR2 reads YYNGEE. In the study's own analysis: Reference gene primers were amplified, and this amplification served to estimate nucleated cell counts. Data came from immunoSEQ multiplex PCR; TCRdb stores just in-frame clones and leaves some out. V, J and clone size are those of that table, while D and trimming were read from the DNA. Found here are under 250,000 clones, 80% of them singletons; the top ten hold 4.3%. The sample belongs to a study of blood T cell repertoires in COVID-19. As for the study in general: Acute-phase and convalescent COVID-19 samples originated in the United States, Italy and Spain. T cells, B-cell-depleted T cells, or PBMCs supplied cDNA or gDNA.

Adults between about 18 and 95 years of age took part from about two dozen US areas. V and J are TRBV9 and TRBJ2-3; maybe TRBD1 (5 bases). This TCR came from a man younger than 40 with acute COVID-19. The sequencing sample was made of PBMCs or T cells enriched from blood (not recorded which). CDR3 DNA: TGTGCCAGCAGCCCAGGGGATACGCAGTATTTT. Amino acid sequence: CASSPGDTQYF.